The TCR beta chain described here comes from a study of T cell changes during pregnancy in multiple sclerosis. The protocol was immunoSEQ multiplex PCR, while the TCRdb copy is restricted to in-frame clones and leaves out a portion. The top ten clones hold about 9.4% of a sample with approximately 50,000 clones, around 93% of them seen once. The table lists this clone with a count of one. The starting material was CD8+ T cells from peripheral blood mononuclear cells, obtained after pregnancy. The TCR was taken from a female donor with multiple sclerosis, enrolled in a pregnancy study.

In DNA, the CDR3 is TGCGCCAGCAGCGGAGATCGGGACAGGGGATCACCCCTCCACTTT. Its protein is CASSGDRDRGSPLHF. The rearrangement joins TRBV5-1 to TRBJ1-6, with 10 positions matching TRBD1. The J segment lost 10 bases and the V segment lost 4 bases, leaving 8 bases of the junction unmatched. Germline V gives CDR1 SGHRS, CDR2 YFSETQ. CDR3 length: 15 residues.